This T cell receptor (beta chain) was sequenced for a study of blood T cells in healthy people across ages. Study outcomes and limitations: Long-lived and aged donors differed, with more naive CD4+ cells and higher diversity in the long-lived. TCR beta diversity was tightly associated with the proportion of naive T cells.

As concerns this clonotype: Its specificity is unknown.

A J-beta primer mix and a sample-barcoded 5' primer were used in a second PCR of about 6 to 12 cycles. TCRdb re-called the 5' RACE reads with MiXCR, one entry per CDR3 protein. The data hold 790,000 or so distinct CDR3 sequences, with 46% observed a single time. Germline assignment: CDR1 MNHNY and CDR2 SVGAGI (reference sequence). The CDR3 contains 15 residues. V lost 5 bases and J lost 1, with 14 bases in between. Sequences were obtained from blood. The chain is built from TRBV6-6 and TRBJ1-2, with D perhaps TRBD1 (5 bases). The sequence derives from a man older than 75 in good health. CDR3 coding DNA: TGTGCCAGCAGTCGTGATCGGACAATTAACTATGGCTACACCTTC. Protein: CASSRDRTINYGYTF.